These 7 T cell receptor beta chains were all obtained from the same sample, sequenced in a study of T cells in Graves' hyperthyroidism and ophthalmopathy. TCR beta CDR3 regions were amplified from RNA transcripts. The HTBI primer set served for first-round RT-PCR of the TCR CDR3. TCRdb called the multiplex PCR reads again in MiXCR, with one record for every CDR3 protein. The data hold fewer than 250,000 distinct CDR3 sequences, with under 20% observed a single time. Sequenced material: blood. All receptors derive from a man between 50 and 59 years old with Graves' hyperthyroidism.

This clonotype was seen a handful of times. The chain employs TRBV18 and TRBJ2-7; no reliable D call. The germline gives CDR1 KGHSH, CDR2 LQKENI. Deletions cut 6 bases from V and 2 bases from J, with 11 bases between. The CDR3 covers 13 residues. As DNA, the CDR3 is TGTGCCAGCTCCCCCTTGAGGACCTACGAGCAGTACTTC. It is translated as CASSPLRTYEQYF.

This clonotype was observed at least ten times. The rearrangement uses TRBV20-1 and TRBJ1-1; 8 bases line up with TRBD1. V lost 5 bases and J lost 5; bases outside the gene matches: 1. This CDR3 spans 11 amino acids. Germline lookup yields CDR1 DFQATT and CDR2 SNEGSKA (reference sequence). DNA for the CDR3: TGCAGTGCTTACAGGGGGACTGAAGCTTTCTTT. This gives the protein CSAYRGTEAFF.

This clonotype was observed a single time. The rearrangement joins TRBV4-1 to TRBJ2-2; 7 bases match TRBD2. V lost 4 bases and J lost 7; bases outside the gene matches: 21. Germline loops: CDR1 MGHRA, CDR2 YSYEKL. This CDR3 comprises 19 residues. Written as DNA, the CDR3 is TGCGCCAGCAGCCGAAATCCCGGGACTACACGTTTTAACGGCGGGGAGCTGTTTTTT. This gives the protein CASSRNPGTTRFNGGELFF.

This clonotype showed up many times. The chain links TRBV10-3 to TRBJ2-4; D possibly uses TRBD1 or TRBD2 (6 bases each). The CDR3 is 14 amino acids. V was shortened by 1 base and J by 8 bases, with 12 bases between the two germline ends. The germline gives CDR1 ENHRY, CDR2 SYGVKD. The CDR3 loop reads CAISEFAGEDIQYF. Written as DNA, the CDR3 is TGTGCCATCAGTGAGTTTGCAGGGGAGGACATTCAGTACTTC.

This clonotype was observed many times. The chain employs TRBV6-2 or TRBV6-3 and TRBJ2-5, with D uncertain. Germline loops: CDR1 MNHEY, CDR2 SVGEGT. The CDR3 runs to 15 residues. Trimming shortened V by 7 bases and J by 1 base, and 16 bases separated the two germline ends. In DNA form, the CDR3 reads TGTGCCAGCACTCAACGCCAGGTGGTCCAAGAGACCCAGTACTTC. Its translation: CASTQRQVVQETQYF.

This clonotype showed up many times. CDR3: CASSPSRSNTEAFF. CDR3 nucleotides: TGTGCCAGCTCACCATCGAGGTCGAACACTGAAGCTTTCTTT. The chain couples TRBV18 to TRBJ1-1; D is uncertain. CDR3 length equals 14 residues. Trimming removed 2 bases from V and 1 base from J, with 8 bases in between. Germline CDR1 and CDR2: KGHSH and LQKENI.

The V gene is TRBV4-2, the J gene TRBJ2-4, with 9 nucleotides matching TRBD2. The CDR3 spans 17 residues. Unmatched junction bases numbered 9, after V lost 3 bases and J lost 3 bases. The V gene's germline CDR1 is LGHNA and CDR2 YNFKEQ. The DNA for the CDR3 is TGTGCCAGCAGCCAGTTACTAGCGGGCAAAGTCAAAAACATTCAGTACTTC. Protein product: CASSQLLAGKVKNIQYF.